Presented here are 14 T cell receptor beta chains from one specimen sequenced in a study of PD-1 blockade in classical Hodgkin lymphoma. Sample time point: cycle 4 day 1 (C4D1), after five to seven weeks of nivolumab. After autologous stem cell transplantation all patients relapsed, and prior brentuximab vedotin exposure differed between cohorts. It was by magnetic negative selection that CD4+ T cells were purified from thawed PBMCs. Here immunoSEQ multiplex PCR was the method, and the copy in TCRdb shows in-frame clones only, minus some. The table has 25,000 to 35,000 clones, less than 80% seen once. The input for sequencing was CD4+ T cells from blood, taken before the fourth cycle of nivolumab. The receptors stem from a human donor with classical Hodgkin lymphoma.

This chain joins TRBV28 and TRBJ1-2; D is perhaps TRBD1 (6 bases). Germline CDR1 and CDR2: MDHEN and SYDVKM. Trimming took off 3 bases at V and 8 bases at J, with 13 bases between the two ends. The CDR3 runs to 13 residues. CDR3 DNA sequence: TGTGCCAGCAGTTTTTCCGGGGGGCGCGGCTACACCTTC. This encodes CASSFSGGRGYTF.

The V gene is TRBV6-5, the J gene TRBJ2-3; weak D call: TRBD2 (5 bases). This CDR3 has 15 residues. From germline, CDR1 is MNHEY and CDR2 SVGAGI. The ends were cut back, 1 base at V and 3 bases at J, with 11 bases in the middle. CDR3 nucleotide sequence: TGTGCCAGCAGTTACTTCGTTTCGGGAACAGATACGCAGTATTTT. Its translation is CASSYFVSGTDTQYF.

The chain employs TRBV6-5 and TRBJ1-4, with D hard to call. Germline values: CDR1 MNHEY, CDR2 SVGAGI. The CDR3 length is 15 residues. Trimming took 4 bases from V and 7 from J, leaving 16 bases between them. CDR3 region: CASSSRGRTAEKLFF. CDR3 DNA sequence: TGTGCCAGCAGTTCCAGAGGGAGGACGGCTGAAAAACTGTTTTTT.

V gene TRBV7-3 combines with J gene TRBJ2-2; 10 bases line up with TRBD1. CDR1 and CDR2 from the germline V gene are SGHTA and FQGTGA. This CDR3 comprises 14 residues. J was trimmed by 6 bases and V by 6 bases; bases with no gene match: 4. The CDR3 reads CASSRQGAPGELFF. The CDR3 DNA follows: TGTGCCAGCAGTCGACAGGGGGCTCCCGGGGAGCTGTTTTTT.

The V gene is TRBV5-4, the J gene TRBJ2-5; 8 nucleotides match TRBD1. Germline V gives CDR1 SGHNT, CDR2 YYREEE (reference sequence). The CDR3 totals 15 residues. V shed 4 bases, J shed 5 bases, and the junction held 10 bases outside the gene matches. CDR3 coding DNA: TGTGCCAGCAGCCCGCAGGGACAGGTTGGGGAGACCCAGTACTTC. The encoded protein is CASSPQGQVGETQYF.

This sequence joins TRBV6-1 and TRBJ2-7, with D uncertain. Germline assignment: CDR1 MNHNS and CDR2 SASEGT. V was shortened by 6 bases and J by 3 bases, with 9 bases between the two germline ends. The CDR3 is made up of 12 amino acids. DNA of the CDR3: TGTGCCAGCAGGGGATTCGGCTACGAGCAGTACTTC. It yields the protein CASRGFGYEQYF.

The J gene is TRBJ1-4, the V gene TRBV6-5; D is unclear. The V gene lost 7 bases and the J gene lost 3 bases, with 12 bases spanning the gap. CDR1 is MNHEY, CDR2 SVGAGI, per germline. The CDR3 runs 14 residues. In nucleotides, the CDR3 is TGTGCCAGCACCCTGGGGTTGGCTAATGAAAAACTGTTTTTT. Translated, it gives CASTLGLANEKLFF.

This sequence joins TRBV4-3 and TRBJ2-1, with D perhaps TRBD2 (6 bases). CDR3 length: 15 amino acids. From germline, CDR1 is LGHNA and CDR2 YSLEER. V was cut by 1 base and J by 1 base, with 8 bases left in between. The CDR3 DNA follows: TGCGCCAGCAGCCAAGGGCGGGGATCCTACAATGAGCAGTTCTTC. It is translated as CASSQGRGSYNEQFF.

The chain has TRBV18 and TRBJ2-6, with D unresolved. Trimming took off 4 bases at V and 0 bases at J, with 4 bases between the two ends. CDR1 is KGHSH and CDR2 is LQKENI in the germline V gene. The CDR3 covers 14 residues. The CDR3 loop is CASSQDSGANVLTF. The CDR3 nucleotides are TGTGCCAGCTCACAAGACTCTGGGGCCAACGTCCTGACTTTC.

J is TRBJ1-5 and V is TRBV19; weak D call: TRBD1 (5 bases). The V end was cut by 7 bases, the J end by 0 bases, with 13 bases between. Germline V lookup: CDR1 LNHDA, CDR2 SQIVND (reference sequence). This CDR3 is 15 amino acids long. The CDR3 sequence: CASTELGDSNQPQHF. The CDR3 nucleotides are TGTGCCAGTACCGAATTAGGGGATAGCAATCAGCCCCAGCATTTT.

V gene TRBV27 combines with J gene TRBJ2-1; D is possibly TRBD1 or TRBD2 (5 bases each). There are 14 residues in the CDR3. V gave up 4 bases and J gave up 7 bases, with 14 bases separating them. Germline V gene lookup returns CDR1 MNHEY and CDR2 SMNVEV (reference sequence). The CDR3 DNA follows: TGTGCCAGCAGTTCGAGGGGTATTGGAAATGAGCAGTTCTTC. This codes for CASSSRGIGNEQFF.

The chain has TRBV2 and TRBJ2-1, with D perhaps matching TRBD1 or TRBD2 (5 bases each). Trimming took 3 bases from V and 0 from J, leaving 12 bases between them. The CDR3 loop spans 16 amino acids. Germline lookup yields CDR1 SNHLY and CDR2 FYNNEI. CDR3 sequence (DNA): TGTGCCAGCAGTGATGGTGCAGGGAGCTCCTACAATGAGCAGTTCTTC. Protein product: CASSDGAGSSYNEQFF.

This clone was detected only once. The chain carries TRBV14 and TRBJ2-7, with D tentatively TRBD2 (5 bases). Per the germline V gene, CDR1 is SGHDN and CDR2 is FVKESK. CDR3 size: 14 residues. V gave up 0 bases and J gave up 1 base, with 7 bases separating them. The CDR3 nucleotides read TGTGCCAGCAGCCAAGAGGAGGCTTCCTACGAGCAGTACTTC. It encodes CASSQEEASYEQYF. The full variable domain, completed using reference TRBV14 and TRBJ2-7, is EAGVTQFPSHSVIEKGQTVTLRCDPISGHDNLYWYRRVMGKEIKFLLHFVKESKQDESGMPNNRFLAERTGGTYSTLKVQPAELEDSGVYFCASSQEEASYEQYFGPGTRLTVT.

The V call is TRBV2, the J call TRBJ2-3, with 9 nucleotides matching TRBD2. V lost 6 bases and J lost 6; bases outside the gene matches: 7. The CDR3 contains 14 residues. CDR1 and CDR2 from the germline V gene are SNHLY and FYNNEI. This CDR3 reads CASSPGLAWDTQYF. CDR3 sequence (DNA): TGTGCCAGCAGCCCGGGACTAGCCTGGGATACGCAGTATTTT.